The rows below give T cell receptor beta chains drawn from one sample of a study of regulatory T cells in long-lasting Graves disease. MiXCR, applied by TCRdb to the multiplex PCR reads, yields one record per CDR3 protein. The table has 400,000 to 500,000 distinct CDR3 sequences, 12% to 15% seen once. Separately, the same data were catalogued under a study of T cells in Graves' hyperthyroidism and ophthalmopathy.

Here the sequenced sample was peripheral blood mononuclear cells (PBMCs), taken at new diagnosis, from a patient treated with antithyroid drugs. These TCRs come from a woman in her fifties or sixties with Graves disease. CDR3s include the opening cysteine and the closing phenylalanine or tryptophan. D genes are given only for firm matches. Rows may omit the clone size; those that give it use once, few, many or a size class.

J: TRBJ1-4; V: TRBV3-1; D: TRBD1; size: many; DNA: TGTGCCAGCAGCCATTCCGGGACAGGGGATGAAAAACTGTTTTTT; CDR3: CASSHSGTGDEKLFF
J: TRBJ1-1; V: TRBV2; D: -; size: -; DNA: TGTGCCACTACACCCGGGGTTTATCTGAACACTGAAGCTTTCTTT; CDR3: CATTPGVYLNTEAFF
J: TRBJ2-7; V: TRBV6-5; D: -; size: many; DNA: TGTGCCAGCAGTTACGGGGCGGGACGGGATTACGAGCAGTACTTC; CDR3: CASSYGAGRDYEQYF
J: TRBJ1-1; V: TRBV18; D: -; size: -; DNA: TGTGCCAGCTCACCACCCAGTCGAGGGCCGGCTTTCTTT; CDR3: CASSPPSRGPAFF
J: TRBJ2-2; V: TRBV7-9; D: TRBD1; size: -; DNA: TGTGCCAGCAGCTTAGCCCTAAGAGGACAGGGCAGGGGCACCGGGGAGCTGTTTTTT; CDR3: CASSLALRGQGRGTGELFF
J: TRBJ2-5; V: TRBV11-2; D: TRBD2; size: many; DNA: TGTGCCAGCAGCCTACTAGCGTTGGAGACCCAGTACTTC; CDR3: CASSLLALETQYF
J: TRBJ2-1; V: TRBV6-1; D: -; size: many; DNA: TGTGCCAGCATCTCCCTCGGAGGAAATACCTACAATGAGCAGTTCTTC; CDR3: CASISLGGNTYNEQFF
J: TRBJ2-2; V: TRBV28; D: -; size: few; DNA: TGTGCCAGCAGTTTTAGTTGGGGCCAGATAAACACCGGGGAGCTGTTTTTT; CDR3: CASSFSWGQINTGELFF
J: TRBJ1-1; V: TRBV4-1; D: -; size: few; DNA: TGCGCCAGCAGCCAATTTCAAATTATGAACACTGAAGCTTTCTTT; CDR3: CASSQFQIMNTEAFF
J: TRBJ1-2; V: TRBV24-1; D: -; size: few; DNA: TGTGCCACCAGTGCCGGGGGGGTGAGCAATTATGGCTACACCTTC; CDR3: CATSAGGVSNYGYTF
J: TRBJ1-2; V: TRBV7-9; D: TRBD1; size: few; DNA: TGTGCCAGCAGCTCGTGGACAGGGGGCTCGAACTATGGCTACACCTTC; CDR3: CASSSWTGGSNYGYTF
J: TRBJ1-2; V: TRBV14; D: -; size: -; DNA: TGTGCCAGCAGCCAAGATAGCGGTTGGACACGGGTAGGCTACACCTTC; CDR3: CASSQDSGWTRVGYTF
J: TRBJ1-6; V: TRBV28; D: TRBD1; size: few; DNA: TGTGCCAGCGGTCCGGGACAGGATAATTCACCCCTCCACTTT; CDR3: CASGPGQDNSPLHF
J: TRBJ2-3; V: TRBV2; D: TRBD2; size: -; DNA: TGTGCCAGCAATAGAGCGGGAGTTCCAACAGATACGCAGTATTTT; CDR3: CASNRAGVPTDTQYF
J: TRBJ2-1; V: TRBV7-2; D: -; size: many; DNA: TGTGCCAGCAGCTTAGCGGTGCGAGACAATGAGCAGTTCTTC; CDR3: CASSLAVRDNEQFF
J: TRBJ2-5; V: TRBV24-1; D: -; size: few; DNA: TGTGCCCCGCGAGGGGAGCAAGAGACCCAGTACTTC; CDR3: CAPRGEQETQYF
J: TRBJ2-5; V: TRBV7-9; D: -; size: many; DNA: TGTGCCAGCAGCTTGCGCACAGACAAAGAGACCCAGTACTTC; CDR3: CASSLRTDKETQYF
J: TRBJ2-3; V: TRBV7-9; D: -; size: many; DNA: TGTGCCAGCAGCTTAACGGGATCGGGGTTAACAGATACGCAGTATTTT; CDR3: CASSLTGSGLTDTQYF
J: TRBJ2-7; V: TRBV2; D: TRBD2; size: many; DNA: TGTGCCAGCAGAACACGCATGACTAGCGGGAGGGCCTATTTCACCTACGAGCAGTACTTC; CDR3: CASRTRMTSGRAYFTYEQYF
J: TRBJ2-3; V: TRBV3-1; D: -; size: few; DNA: TGTGCCAGCAGCCAGGCAAGGGCAGATACGCAGTATTTT; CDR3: CASSQARADTQYF
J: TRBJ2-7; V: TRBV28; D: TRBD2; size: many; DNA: TGTGCCAGCAGTACTAGCGGGAGAACCTACGAGCAGTACTTC; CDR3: CASSTSGRTYEQYF
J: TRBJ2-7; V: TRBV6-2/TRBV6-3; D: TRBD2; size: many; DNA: TGTGCCAGCAGGCGGACTAGCGGGATTCACGAGCAGTACTTC; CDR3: CASRRTSGIHEQYF
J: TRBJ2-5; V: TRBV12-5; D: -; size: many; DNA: TGTGCTAGTGGTTTGGGGGAGACCCAGTACTTC; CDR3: CASGLGETQYF
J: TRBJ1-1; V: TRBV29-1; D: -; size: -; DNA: TGCAGCGTTGGACAGCCGAACACTGAAGCTTTCTTT; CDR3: CSVGQPNTEAFF
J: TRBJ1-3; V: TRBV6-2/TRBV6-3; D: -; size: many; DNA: TGTGCCAGCAGTTACTCGCGTACCTCTGGAAACACCATATATTTT; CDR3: CASSYSRTSGNTIYF
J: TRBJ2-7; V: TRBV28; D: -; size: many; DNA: TGTGCCAGCAGTTCCCTCTCACTCCGGGACGAGCAGTACTTC; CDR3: CASSSLSLRDEQYF
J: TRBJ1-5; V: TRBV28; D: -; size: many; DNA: TGTGCCAGCAGGTACGCAGCCGTGGGGGATCAGCCCCAGCATTTT; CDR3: CASRYAAVGDQPQHF
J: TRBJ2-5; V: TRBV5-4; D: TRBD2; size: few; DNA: TGTGCCAGCAGCCCCTCTGGGGCTAGCGGACAAGAGACCCAGTACTTC; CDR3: CASSPSGASGQETQYF
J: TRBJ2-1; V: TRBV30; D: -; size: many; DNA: TGTGCCTGGAAGGTAAAAGCTCCGGATGAGCAGTTCTTC; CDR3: CAWKVKAPDEQFF
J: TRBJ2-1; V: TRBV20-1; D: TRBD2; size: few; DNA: TGCAGTGCCGTGGGACTAGCGCACTCCTACAATGAGCAGTTCTTC; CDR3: CSAVGLAHSYNEQFF
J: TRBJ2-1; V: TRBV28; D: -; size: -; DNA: TGTGCCAGCAGTCGTGGGGGGCAGTTCTTC; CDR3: CASSRGGQFF
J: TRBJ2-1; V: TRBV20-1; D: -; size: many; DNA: TGCAGTGCTAGAGGGGCCCCAGGCCCCGATGAGCAGTTCTTC; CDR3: CSARGAPGPDEQFF
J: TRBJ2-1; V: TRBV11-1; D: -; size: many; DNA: TGTGCCAGCAGCTTACGAACAGGGAACGACAATGAGCAGTTCTTC; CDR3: CASSLRTGNDNEQFF
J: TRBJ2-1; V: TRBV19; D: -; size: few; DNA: TGTGCCAGTAGTCTCACATCGAATAATGAGCAGTTCTTC; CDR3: CASSLTSNNEQFF
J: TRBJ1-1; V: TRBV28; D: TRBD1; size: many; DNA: TGTGCCAGCAGTTTAGCGACAGGGTTGAACACTGAAGCTTTCTTT; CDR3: CASSLATGLNTEAFF
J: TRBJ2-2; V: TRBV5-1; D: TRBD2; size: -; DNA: TGCGCCAGCAGCCCAGGGACTAGCGGGAGTACCGGGGAGCTGTTTTTT; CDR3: CASSPGTSGSTGELFF
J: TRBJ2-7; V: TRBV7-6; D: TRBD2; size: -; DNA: TGTGCCAGCAGCTTAGCCGGGACTAGCCAGGGCGAGCAGTACTTC; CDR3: CASSLAGTSQGEQYF
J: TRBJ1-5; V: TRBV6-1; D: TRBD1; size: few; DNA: TGTGCCAGCAGTGCGGGACAGGGGGCTAGTCAGCCCCAGCATTTT; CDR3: CASSAGQGASQPQHF
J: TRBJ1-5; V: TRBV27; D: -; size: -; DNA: TGTGCCAGCAGGGGGGGGGGCCAGCCCCAGCATTTT; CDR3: CASRGGGQPQHF
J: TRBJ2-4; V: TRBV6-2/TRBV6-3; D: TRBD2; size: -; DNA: TGTGCCAGCAGTGAAGAACTAGCGGGAGTAATGGCCAAAAACATTCAGTACTTC; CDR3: CASSEELAGVMAKNIQYF
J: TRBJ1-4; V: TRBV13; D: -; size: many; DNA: TGTGCCAGCAGCTTATTACAGAAGAATGAAAAACTGTTTTTT; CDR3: CASSLLQKNEKLFF
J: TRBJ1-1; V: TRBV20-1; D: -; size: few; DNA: TGCAGTGCTCCCCGTAGGTGGAGGGACACTGAAGCTTTCTTT; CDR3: CSAPRRWRDTEAFF
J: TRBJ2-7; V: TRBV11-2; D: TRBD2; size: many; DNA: TGTGCCAGCAGCTTAGATATGATAGCGGGAGGGCGGTACGAGCAGTACTTC; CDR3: CASSLDMIAGGRYEQYF
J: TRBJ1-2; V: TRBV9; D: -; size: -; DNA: TGTGCCAGCAGCGAGCGTAGTAGTTGGGGCGACAATGGCTACACCTTC; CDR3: CASSERSSWGDNGYTF
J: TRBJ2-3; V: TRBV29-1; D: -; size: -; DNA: TGCAGCGTAGGACACTCGACAGACCCGACAGATACGCAGTATTTT; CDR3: CSVGHSTDPTDTQYF
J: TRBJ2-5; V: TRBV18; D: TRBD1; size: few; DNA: TGTGCCAGCTCACCACGGACAGGGGTACAAGAGACCCAGTACTTC; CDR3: CASSPRTGVQETQYF
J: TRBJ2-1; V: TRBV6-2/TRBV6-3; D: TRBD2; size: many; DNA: TGTGCCAGCACAGGGGGACTAGCGGGAGGCCGCGTTGCTTACAATGAGCAGTTCTTC; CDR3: CASTGGLAGGRVAYNEQFF
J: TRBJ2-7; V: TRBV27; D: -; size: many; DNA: TGTGCCAGCAGTTTCATCCCTTCCTACGAGCAGTACTTC; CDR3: CASSFIPSYEQYF
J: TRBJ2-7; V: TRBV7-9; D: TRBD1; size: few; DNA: TGTGCCAGCAGCAGAGGACAGGGGCACGAGCAGTACTTC; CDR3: CASSRGQGHEQYF
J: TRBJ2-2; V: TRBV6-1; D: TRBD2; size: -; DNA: TGTGCCAGCAGTGAAGGGACTAGCGCCGGGGAGCTGTTTTTT; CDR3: CASSEGTSAGELFF
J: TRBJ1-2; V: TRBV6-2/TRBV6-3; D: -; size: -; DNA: TGTGCCAGCAGTTACGCCCAGGACAGTTATAACTATGGCTACACCTTC; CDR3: CASSYAQDSYNYGYTF
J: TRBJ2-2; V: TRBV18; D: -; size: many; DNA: TGTGCCAGCAGCCCCGGTGGGAACACCGGGGAGCTGTTTTTT; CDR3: CASSPGGNTGELFF
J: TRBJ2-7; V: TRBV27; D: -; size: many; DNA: TGTGCCAGCAGTTACGGGACCTCCTACGAGCAGTACTTC; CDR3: CASSYGTSYEQYF
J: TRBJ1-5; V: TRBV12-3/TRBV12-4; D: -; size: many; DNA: TGTGCCAGCAGGGCGGGTGTTAGCAATCAGCCCCAGCATTTT; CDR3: CASRAGVSNQPQHF
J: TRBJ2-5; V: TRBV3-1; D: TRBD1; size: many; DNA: TGTGCCAGCAGCCAAGTGGGGACAGGGGCCGAGGAGACCCAGTACTTC; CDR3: CASSQVGTGAEETQYF
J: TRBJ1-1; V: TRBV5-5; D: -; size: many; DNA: TGTGCCAGCAGCTTGCCGGGGGCGGCGGGCACTGAAGCTTTCTTT; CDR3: CASSLPGAAGTEAFF
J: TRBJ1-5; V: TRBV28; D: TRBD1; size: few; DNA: TGTGCCAGCAGTCCAGGGGGTCTCTACAATCAGCCCCAGCATTTT; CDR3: CASSPGGLYNQPQHF